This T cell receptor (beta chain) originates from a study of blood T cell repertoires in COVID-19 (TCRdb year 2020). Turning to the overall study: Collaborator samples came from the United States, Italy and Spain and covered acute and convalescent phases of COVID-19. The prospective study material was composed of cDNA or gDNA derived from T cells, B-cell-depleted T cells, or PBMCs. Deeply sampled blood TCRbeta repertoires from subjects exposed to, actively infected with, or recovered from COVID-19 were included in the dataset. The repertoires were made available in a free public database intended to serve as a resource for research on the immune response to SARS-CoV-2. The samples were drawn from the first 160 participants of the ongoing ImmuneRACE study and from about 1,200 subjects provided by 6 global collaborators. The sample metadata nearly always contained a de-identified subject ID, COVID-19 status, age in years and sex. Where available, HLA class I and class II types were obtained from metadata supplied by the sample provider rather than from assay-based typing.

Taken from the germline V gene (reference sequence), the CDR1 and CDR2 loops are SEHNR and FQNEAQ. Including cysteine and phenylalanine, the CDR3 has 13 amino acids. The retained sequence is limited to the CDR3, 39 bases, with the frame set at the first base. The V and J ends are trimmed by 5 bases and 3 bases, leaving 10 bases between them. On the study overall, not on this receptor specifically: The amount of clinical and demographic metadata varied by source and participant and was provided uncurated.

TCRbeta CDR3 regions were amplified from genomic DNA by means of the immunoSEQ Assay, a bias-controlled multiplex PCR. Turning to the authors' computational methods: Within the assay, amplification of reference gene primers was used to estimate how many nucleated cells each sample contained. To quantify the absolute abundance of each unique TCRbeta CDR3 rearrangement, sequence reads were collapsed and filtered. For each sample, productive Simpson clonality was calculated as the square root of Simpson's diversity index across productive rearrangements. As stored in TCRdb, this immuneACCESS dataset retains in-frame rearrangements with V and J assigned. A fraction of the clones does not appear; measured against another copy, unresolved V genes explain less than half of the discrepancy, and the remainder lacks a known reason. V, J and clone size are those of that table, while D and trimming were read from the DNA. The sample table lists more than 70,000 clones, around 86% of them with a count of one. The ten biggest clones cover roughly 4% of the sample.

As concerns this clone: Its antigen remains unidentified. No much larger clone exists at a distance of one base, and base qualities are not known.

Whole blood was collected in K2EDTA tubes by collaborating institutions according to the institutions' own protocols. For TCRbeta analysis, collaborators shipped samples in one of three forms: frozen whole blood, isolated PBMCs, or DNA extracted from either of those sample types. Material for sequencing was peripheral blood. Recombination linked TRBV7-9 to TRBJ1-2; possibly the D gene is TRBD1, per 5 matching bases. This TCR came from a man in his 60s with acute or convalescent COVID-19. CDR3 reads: CASSLQADYGYTF. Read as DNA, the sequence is TGTGCCAGCAGCCTACAGGCAGACTATGGCTACACCTTC.